This TCR beta chain is from a study of cytomegalovirus exposure and HLA in healthy donors. A multiplex PCR was run with 60 Vbeta primers and 13 Jbeta primers. Some clones are missing from TCRdb's copy, which holds only in-frame ones; the method was immunoSEQ multiplex PCR. The sample lists around 100,000 clones; roughly three quarters were seen once. Specimen: PBMCs. The sequence was collected from a woman aged 60-75 years in good health and CMV-seropositive.

The CDR3, as DNA: TGTGCCAGTAGTGCAGCTAGCGGACCTTTTTACGAGCAGTACTTC. Its translation: CASSAASGPFYEQYF. The rearrangement joins TRBV19 to TRBJ2-7; the match to TRBD2 covers 7 bases. Unmatched junction bases numbered 11, after V lost 5 bases and J lost 4 bases. Germline V CDR1 and CDR2: LNHDA, SQIVND (reference sequence). The CDR3 runs 15 residues.